This T cell receptor (beta chain) comes out of a study of CD8+CD57+ T cells in acquired aplastic anemia. Those patients picked for sequencing had displayed CD8+CD57+ cell expansion on flow cytometry. Genomic DNA, serving as template, underwent TCR beta VDJ and CDR3 profiling. TCRdb redid the calling of the reads with MiXCR, one entry per CDR3 protein. The top ten hold approximately 1.2% of the sample, which has under 350,000 distinct CDR3 sequences, roughly 59% seen once. Germline-derived CDR1 and CDR2 are LNHDA and SQIVND (reference sequence). The J segment lost 8 bases and the V segment lost 4 bases, leaving 13 bases of the junction unmatched. This CDR3 spans 16 amino acids.

The rearrangement joins TRBV19 to TRBJ2-1; 8 bases align to TRBD2. The sequence came from a human donor with aplastic anemia. Sequencing was performed on sorted CD4+, CD8+, or CD8+CD57+ T cells (not recorded which) from PBMCs. CDR3 sequence: CASSTIPGGGRDEQFF. In DNA, the CDR3 is TGTGCCAGTAGTACGATTCCCGGGGGGGGGAGGGATGAGCAGTTCTTC.